The 8 T cell receptor beta chains listed next were all sequenced from one sample in a study of technical replicates of blood from several donors. Data came from immunoSEQ multiplex PCR; TCRdb stores just in-frame clones and leaves some out. The table lists 50,000 to 80,000 clones, roughly 90% of them singletons. Sample: PBMCs. The source of these receptors is a human donor in good health. Some clones in this sample may be carry-over from other donors' samples.

The gene calls are TRBV19 and TRBJ2-2, with D possibly matching TRBD1 (6 bases). The CDR3 sequence is 15 residues long. Germline CDR1 is LNHDA and CDR2 is SQIVND (reference sequence). Trimming cost V 1 base and J 1 base, with 7 bases left between them. The CDR3 sequence is CASSIGRGNTGELFF. The CDR3 DNA sequence: TGTGCCAGTAGTATAGGCAGGGGGAACACCGGGGAGCTGTTTTTT.

This chain links TRBV7-9 with TRBJ2-2; 9 nucleotides line up with TRBD1. CDR3 length equals 15 residues. Germline loops: CDR1 SEHNR, CDR2 FQNEAQ (reference sequence). Germline trimming cut 3 bases from V and 3 bases from J; bases unmatched to any gene: 2. The CDR3 DNA is TGTGCCAGCAGCTTGGGGACAGGGCACACCGGGGAGCTGTTTTTT. Translating gives CASSLGTGHTGELFF.

This chain links TRBV27 with TRBJ2-5; 11 bases match TRBD2. The CDR3 sequence is 13 residues long. Germline CDR1 reads MNHEY; CDR2 reads SMNVEV (reference sequence). The V gene end was trimmed by 7 bases and the J gene end by 9 bases; junction bases not matched to a gene: 7. The CDR3 DNA sequence: TGTGCCAGCAAGAAGACTAGCGGGAATTCCCAGTACTTC. Translation: CASKKTSGNSQYF.

This clone has only a few counts. This chain links TRBV30 with TRBJ1-2, with a tentative D call TRBD1 (6 bases). Trimming cost V 4 bases and J 4 bases, with 13 bases left between them. Germline V gene lookup returns CDR1 GTSNPN and CDR2 SVGIG (reference sequence). This CDR3 is 13 amino acids long. The DNA for the CDR3 is TGTGCCTGGACCCCTGGGGACATCTATGGCTACACCTTC. Translation gives CAWTPGDIYGYTF.

The chain joins TRBV6-1 to TRBJ2-7, with D maybe TRBD1 (6 bases). CDR3 length equals 16 residues. Germline-derived CDR1 and CDR2 are MNHNS and SASEGT. V gave up 4 bases and J gave up 1 base, with 17 bases separating them. The CDR3 region is CASSGIQGEGSYEQYF. In nucleotides, the CDR3 is TGTGCCAGCAGTGGGATACAGGGCGAGGGATCCTACGAGCAGTACTTC.

The chain couples TRBV6-5 to TRBJ1-2; D is perhaps TRBD1 (5 bases). The CDR3 has 12 amino acids. V was trimmed by 6 bases and J by 8 bases, leaving 13 bases between them. The V gene's germline CDR1 is MNHEY and CDR2 SVGAGI. CDR3 coding DNA: TGTGCCAGCAGGTTGGGACTCTGGGGCTACACCTTC. This codes for CASRLGLWGYTF.

The chain employs TRBV28 and TRBJ1-5; D unclear. Germline V gene lookup returns CDR1 MDHEN and CDR2 SYDVKM. The CDR3 covers 14 residues. Trimming cost V 5 bases and J 3 bases, with 11 bases left between them. This CDR3 reads CASSPTSLNQPQHF. The DNA for the CDR3 is TGTGCCAGCAGTCCGACAAGCCTCAATCAGCCCCAGCATTTT.

This chain connects TRBV2 to TRBJ2-1; 8 bases fit TRBD2. V was clipped by 8 bases and J by 7 bases; unmatched bases: 7. Germline CDR1 reads SNHLY; CDR2 reads FYNNEI. CDR3 size: 13 residues. The CDR3 nucleotides are TGTGCCAGCTCCCCACTAGCGGCAAATGAGCAGTTCTTC. As protein: CASSPLAANEQFF.